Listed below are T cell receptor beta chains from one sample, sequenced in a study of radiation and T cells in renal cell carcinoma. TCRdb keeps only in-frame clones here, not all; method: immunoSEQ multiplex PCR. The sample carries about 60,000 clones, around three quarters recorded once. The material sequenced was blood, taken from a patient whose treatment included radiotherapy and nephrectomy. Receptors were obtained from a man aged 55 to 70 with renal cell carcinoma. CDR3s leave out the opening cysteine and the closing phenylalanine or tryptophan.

CDR3 protein: ASSLGGQGPYEQY
V gene: TRBV11-2

CDR3 protein: ASDVQNYSNQPQH
V gene: TRBV6-1

CDR3 protein: ANNYNNEQF
V gene: TRBV2

CDR3 protein: ASSIGDSGYT
V gene: TRBV10-2

CDR3 protein: ATEDRASGYT
V gene: TRBV6-6

CDR3 protein: ASSRETGIRGNTIY
V gene: TRBV14

CDR3 protein: ASSVGGFMNTEAF
V gene: TRBV7-8

CDR3 protein: ASSQAPGTGAYEQY
V gene: TRBV14

CDR3 protein: ASSSADYGYT
V gene: TRBV5-1

CDR3 protein: ASKNSGGATGTQY
V gene: TRBV2

CDR3 protein: ASSLTLYRSNYGYT
V gene: TRBV28

CDR3 protein: ASSSRSIAGGHKGNEQF
V gene: TRBV7-6

CDR3 protein: ASSLHRNTQESQY
V gene: TRBV5-6

CDR3 protein: SVRGEPNTGELF
V gene: TRBV29-1

CDR3 protein: ASSYAGGQF
V gene: TRBV6-5

CDR3 protein: ASSRDSNQPQH
V gene: TRBV28

CDR3 protein: ASSLASAFNEQF
V gene: TRBV11-2

CDR3 protein: ASSLDRNYGYT
V gene: TRBV11-3

CDR3 protein: AWREQGAYEQY
V gene: TRBV30

CDR3 protein: ASSVAHRNTGELF
V gene: TRBV6-1

CDR3 protein: ASSEGPSTRSPLH
V gene: TRBV2

CDR3 protein: ASSQVIESAGELF
V gene: TRBV4-2